This is a list of T cell receptor beta chains from one sample in a study of shared clonotypes between healthy human individuals. TCRdb's copy holds only in-frame clones and misses some; the assay was immunoSEQ multiplex PCR. The sample lists about 1 million clones, approximately 70% seen once, with approximately 1.5% in the top ten. Sequencing input: memory CD4+ T cells sorted from blood. Every receptor here comes from a man aged 18 to 35 in good health. The CDR3 runs from the conserved cysteine through the conserved F or W. A D gene is named only where the DNA matches it firmly. A row's size may be missing; if present it is once, few, many or a size class.

J: TRBJ2-7; V: TRBV5-1; size: -; D: TRBD2; DNA: TGCGCCAGCAGCTTGGATGGGTCCGGGAGGGCCAACGAGCAGTACTTC; CDR3: CASSLDGSGRANEQYF
J: TRBJ1-3; V: TRBV6-1; size: -; D: -; DNA: TGTGCCAGCAGTGGGACCCTCTCTGGAAACACCATATATTTT; CDR3: CASSGTLSGNTIYF
J: TRBJ1-3; V: TRBV18; size: -; D: -; DNA: TGTGCCAGCTCACCCGAAGGTGAGGGAACCATATATTTT; CDR3: CASSPEGEGTIYF
J: TRBJ2-1; V: TRBV4-1; size: -; D: -; DNA: TGCGCCAGCAGCCAAGATCCCGCAGGGGCTTGGAGCTCCTACAATGAGCAGTTCTTC; CDR3: CASSQDPAGAWSSYNEQFF
J: TRBJ2-2; V: TRBV9; size: few; D: -; DNA: TGTGCCAGCAGCACATCCCGGGGGGAGCTGTTTTTT; CDR3: CASSTSRGELFF
J: TRBJ1-2; V: TRBV19; size: -; D: -; DNA: TGTGCCAGTAGTATCCGGGTGGGCTATGGCTACACCTTC; CDR3: CASSIRVGYGYTF
J: TRBJ1-1; V: TRBV6-5; size: -; D: TRBD1; DNA: TGTGCCAGCAGTTACAAAGACAGGGGGGGCACTGAAGCTTTCTTT; CDR3: CASSYKDRGGTEAFF
J: TRBJ2-3; V: TRBV28; size: few; D: -; DNA: TGTGCCAGCAGTTTATGGGGTAGCGGAAGCACAGATACGCAGTATTTT; CDR3: CASSLWGSGSTDTQYF
J: TRBJ2-7; V: TRBV11-2; size: once; D: TRBD1; DNA: TGTGCCAGCAGCATTACGGGACAGACCTCCTACGAGCAGTACTTC; CDR3: CASSITGQTSYEQYF
J: TRBJ1-6; V: TRBV5-6; size: -; D: -; DNA: TGTGCCAGCAGTACCGGACAGCGAAATTCACCCCTCCACTTT; CDR3: CASSTGQRNSPLHF
J: TRBJ2-5; V: TRBV18; size: -; D: TRBD1; DNA: TGTGCCAGCTCACCCGACAGGGCTGGAGAGACCCAGTACTTC; CDR3: CASSPDRAGETQYF